The next 23 T cell receptor beta chains were all read from a single sample in a study of patients and donors after allogeneic stem cell transplantation. Using its own MiXCR run on the RT-PCR reads, TCRdb lists one record per CDR3 protein. Seen here are roughly 940,000 distinct CDR3 sequences, roughly 17% observed once, and the top ten hold roughly 6.4%. Input material: blood, either unsorted or a sorted T cell fraction (not recorded which). These receptors came from a human donor who was either an allogeneic HSCT recipient or a stem cell or donor lymphocyte infusion donor (not recorded which). It is not recorded whose cells these are; they may come from a transplant donor.

This clonotype was detected only a few times. The chain is built from TRBV3-1 and TRBJ2-1, with no clear D. The V gene lost 2 bases and the J gene lost 8 bases, with 16 bases spanning the gap. This CDR3 is 15 amino acids long. Germline lookup yields CDR1 LGHDT and CDR2 YNNKEL (reference sequence). The CDR3 nucleotides are TGTGCCAGCAGCCAAAGGTTACAATTGCCCCATGAGCAGTTCTTC. Protein product: CASSQRLQLPHEQFF.

This clonotype appeared a few times. This chain uses TRBV20-1 with TRBJ2-3; TRBD2 might be the D (5 bases). There are 12 residues in the CDR3. The V and J ends lost 6 bases and 4 bases respectively, with 11 bases between them. The germline gives CDR1 DFQATT, CDR2 SNEGSKA (reference sequence). CDR3: CSAVDYSDTQYF. The DNA for the CDR3 is TGCAGTGCCGTTGACTATTCAGATACGCAGTATTTT.

This clonotype was seen at least ten times. The chain links TRBV5-1 to TRBJ1-1; D remains ambiguous. V gave up 0 bases and J gave up 4 bases, with 10 bases separating them. CDR1 and CDR2 from the germline V gene are SGHRS and YFSETQ. This CDR3 has 14 residues. The CDR3 nucleotides are TGCGCCAGCAGCTTGGCCGCAGCCTCCACTGAAGCTTTCTTT. Encoded protein: CASSLAAASTEAFF.

A few counts support this clonotype. This chain links TRBV5-1 with TRBJ1-1; D not certain. V was trimmed by 6 bases and J by 1 base, leaving 7 bases between them. The CDR3 runs to 12 residues. Germline V CDR1 and CDR2: SGHRS, YFSETQ. The CDR3 loop is CASTSGNTEAFF. The CDR3 nucleotides are TGCGCCAGCACCTCCGGGAACACTGAAGCTTTCTTT.

This clonotype showed up just a few times. The chain links TRBV4-1 to TRBJ1-6, with D unresolved. CDR3 length equals 16 residues. Looked up from germline, CDR1 is MGHRA and CDR2 is YSYEKL. V shed 0 bases and J shed 9 bases, with 15 bases lying between them. CDR3 in DNA: TGCGCCAGCAGCCAAGATCGGGTAATAGTTGGTTCACCCCTCCACTTT. Translated, it gives CASSQDRVIVGSPLHF.

V and J are TRBV12-3 or TRBV12-4 and TRBJ2-1, with 9 bases aligning to TRBD1. V shed 6 bases, J shed 8 bases, and the junction held 11 bases outside the gene matches. CDR3 length: 15 residues. The chain's CDR3 is CASSTGQGTPHEQFF. CDR3 DNA: TGTGCCAGCAGCACGGGACAGGGTACTCCCCATGAGCAGTTCTTC.

There are a few counts of this clonotype. V and J are TRBV6-2 or TRBV6-3 and TRBJ2-4; tentative D call: TRBD1 (6 bases). This CDR3 has 16 residues. CDR1 is MNHEY and CDR2 is SVGEGT in the germline V gene. Trimming shortened V by 6 bases and J by 0 bases, and 15 bases separated the two germline ends. DNA for the CDR3: TGTGCCAGCAGACAGGGACCCGGTATAGCCAAAAACATTCAGTACTTC. Protein product: CASRQGPGIAKNIQYF.

This clonotype has more than one count but fewer than ten. The chain recombines TRBV20-1 with TRBJ2-7, with 8 bases aligning to TRBD1. Germline assignment: CDR1 DFQATT and CDR2 SNEGSKA (reference sequence). The CDR3 extends over 15 amino acids. The V segment lost 1 base and the J segment 2 bases; nucleotides outside the gene matches: 7. The CDR3 coding sequence is TGCAGTGCTAGAGCAGGAACAGGGGGAGCCTACGAGCAGTACTTC. Translated: CSARAGTGGAYEQYF.

This clonotype showed up just a few times. The chain has TRBV9 and TRBJ2-7; the D gene could be TRBD1 or TRBD2 (6 bases each). Germline assignment: CDR1 SGDLS and CDR2 YYNGEE. This CDR3 comprises 15 residues. The V end lost 0 bases, the J end lost 0 bases, and 10 bases lay between the germline ends. The CDR3 sequence: CASSVGWGASYEQYF. CDR3 nucleotides: TGTGCCAGCAGCGTAGGCTGGGGGGCCTCCTACGAGCAGTACTTC.

This clonotype was observed a few times. The J gene is TRBJ1-1, the V gene TRBV20-1; D call uncertain. V shed 7 bases and J shed 0 bases, with 15 bases lying between them. The CDR3 loop spans 14 amino acids. Per the germline V gene, CDR1 is DFQATT and CDR2 is SNEGSKA (reference sequence). CDR3: CSGLKAPMNTEAFF. The CDR3, as DNA: TGCAGTGGTCTTAAGGCCCCTATGAACACTGAAGCTTTCTTT.

This clonotype was detected only a few times. The genes are TRBV4-1 and TRBJ2-5; 11 bases agree with TRBD2. Germline V gene sequence: CDR1 MGHRA, CDR2 YSYEKL. CDR3 length: 14 residues. Trimming cost V 3 bases and J 5 bases; bases outside gene matches: 2. CDR3 region: CASSQTSGVETQYF. CDR3 coding DNA: TGCGCCAGCAGCCAGACTAGCGGGGTTGAGACCCAGTACTTC.

This clonotype has just a few counts. The rearrangement uses TRBV10-3 and TRBJ2-7; 7 positions match TRBD2. Trimming cost V 6 bases and J 2 bases; bases outside gene matches: 4. Germline-derived CDR1 and CDR2 are ENHRY and SYGVKD. The CDR3 length is 13 residues. CDR3 in DNA: TGTGCCATCAGGTCGGGAGGAACCTACGAGCAGTACTTC. This codes for CAIRSGGTYEQYF.

The chain joins TRBV7-9 to TRBJ2-3, with 12 bases aligning to TRBD2. This CDR3 is built from 16 residues. V shed 5 bases and J 2 bases; nucleotides not matched to a gene: 5. CDR1 is SEHNR, CDR2 FQNEAQ, per germline (reference sequence). This CDR3 reads CASSRWTSGDTDTQYF. CDR3 coding DNA: TGTGCCAGCAGCCGGTGGACTAGCGGGGACACAGATACGCAGTATTTT.

This clonotype was seen ten or more times. The chain uses TRBV10-2 and TRBJ2-3; no firm D call. Trimming removed 2 bases from V and 2 bases from J, with 8 bases in between. The V gene's germline CDR1 is WSHSY and CDR2 SAAADI. The CDR3 consists of 14 residues. CDR3 sequence reads: CASSERRSTDTQYF. For the CDR3, the DNA is TGCGCCAGCAGTGAGAGGCGTTCCACAGATACGCAGTATTTT.

This chain joins TRBV24-1 and TRBJ2-1; D gene ambiguous. CDR1 and CDR2 from the germline V gene are KGHDR and SFDVKD. V lost 3 bases and J 8 bases, leaving 7 bases between the germline ends. The CDR3 sequence is 12 residues long. The CDR3 region is CATSDPWDEQFF. The CDR3, as DNA: TGTGCCACCAGTGATCCCTGGGATGAGCAGTTCTTC.

CDR3 DNA: TGTGCCAGCAGTGCCCTCCGGCTCCCCTACGAGCAGTACTTC. This codes for CASSALRLPYEQYF. The chain carries TRBV6-2 or TRBV6-3 and TRBJ2-7; D unclear. The germline gives CDR1 MNHEY, CDR2 SVGEGT. The CDR3 is made up of 14 amino acids. Trimming cost V 5 bases and J 2 bases, with 13 bases left between them.

This clonotype was seen a handful of times. The V gene is TRBV6-6, the J gene TRBJ1-1; D unresolved. V shed 2 bases and J shed 3 bases, with 7 bases lying between them. Germline CDR1 MNHNY, CDR2 SVGAGI (reference sequence). The CDR3 has 13 residues. The chain's CDR3 is CASSYGSDTEAFF. In DNA, the CDR3 is TGTGCCAGCAGTTACGGCAGCGACACTGAAGCTTTCTTT.

The chain joins TRBV12-3 or TRBV12-4 to TRBJ2-1; D is uncertain. CDR3 length: 12 residues. V was clipped by 5 bases and J by 9 bases, with 11 bases between them. CDR3 amino acids: CASSPGHLEQFF. The CDR3 nucleotides are TGTGCCAGCAGTCCGGGTCACCTTGAGCAGTTCTTC.

This clonotype was detected only a few times. The chain links TRBV5-4 to TRBJ1-6; D unclear. This CDR3 has 14 residues. Germline CDR1 and CDR2: SGHNT and YYREEE (reference sequence). Trimming shortened V by 0 bases and J by 6 bases, and 7 bases separated the two germline ends. This CDR3 is CASSLGVGNSPLHF. CDR3 DNA: TGTGCCAGCAGCTTGGGAGTGGGTAATTCACCCCTCCACTTT.

This clonotype showed up just a few times. This chain uses TRBV4-3 with TRBJ1-2; D unclear. Germline V gene sequence: CDR1 LGHNA, CDR2 YSLEER. V gave up 0 bases and J gave up 4 bases, with 9 bases separating them. CDR3 length equals 14 residues. CDR3 DNA: TGCGCCAGCAGCCAAGATCGATCAGTCTATGGCTACACCTTC. Translation gives CASSQDRSVYGYTF.

The gene calls are TRBV5-6 and TRBJ1-1; 9 nucleotides align to TRBD1. V gave up 3 bases and J gave up 4 bases; unmatched junction bases: 13. CDR3 size: 17 residues. Germline V CDR1 and CDR2: SGHDT, YYEEEE. The CDR3 loop is CASSSRTGVVKGTEAFF. The CDR3 coding sequence is TGTGCCAGCAGCTCACGGACAGGGGTAGTGAAAGGCACTGAAGCTTTCTTT.

J is TRBJ1-1 and V is TRBV9; 9 bases are shared with TRBD1. V dropped 4 bases and J dropped 10; count of bases not matched to a gene: 8. CDR1 and CDR2 (germline): SGDLS, YYNGEE. The CDR3 sequence is 13 residues long. The CDR3 protein is CASSLIGQGTAFF. The CDR3 DNA is TGTGCCAGCAGCCTCATTGGACAGGGGACAGCTTTCTTT.

The chain has TRBV6-5 and TRBJ2-7; 8 nucleotides agree with TRBD1. V was pared by 4 bases and J by 6 bases, with 8 bases of the junction left unmatched. The germline V gene has CDR1 MNHEY and CDR2 SVGAGI. This CDR3 has 14 residues. The CDR3 DNA sequence: TGTGCCAGCAGTTCAGAGGACAGGGTCGCCGAGCAGTACTTC. It encodes CASSSEDRVAEQYF.